These T cell receptor beta chains were read from a single sample in a study of Graves' ophthalmopathy and Graves' hyperthyroidism. One entry per CDR3 protein results from TCRdb running MiXCR on the multiplex PCR reads. The repertoire holds around 170,000 distinct CDR3 sequences, with 30% to 45% as singletons. The specimen was peripheral blood. The receptors derive from a woman aged 35 to 49 with Graves' ophthalmopathy. Both conserved end residues are part of each CDR3. Fields, in order: V gene, J gene, clone size, D gene, CDR3 DNA, CDR3 protein. The D gene is left open where the match is weak. Clone sizes are given selectively: once, few, many, or a class where the clone is expanded.

TRBV7-3	TRBJ2-2	once	TRBD2	TGTGCCAGCCGGAGCGGGGTGAACACCGGGGAGCTGTTTTTT	CASRSGVNTGELFF
TRBV7-2	TRBJ2-2	once	-	TGTGCCAGCAGCTCTAAGGCCATGAACACCGGGGAGCTGTTTTTT	CASSSKAMNTGELFF
TRBV12-3/TRBV12-4	TRBJ1-2	many	TRBD1	TGTGCCAGCAGCCCCGGACAGGGGGCGCGGCGTGGCTACACCTTC	CASSPGQGARRGYTF
TRBV24-1	TRBJ1-5	-	-	TGTGCCACCGACGAGACAGTTACAGGGCCCCAGCATTTT	CATDETVTGPQHF
TRBV27	TRBJ1-1	many	-	TGTGCCAGCAGAAGGGCAGGGGATTGGACTGAAGCTTTCTTT	CASRRAGDWTEAFF
TRBV6-1	TRBJ2-7	-	TRBD1	TGTGCCAGCACCATACTCGCAGGGGGCGAGCAGTACTTC	CASTILAGGEQYF
TRBV20-1	TRBJ1-2	-	TRBD1	TGCAGTGCTAGACCGGGACAGGGGGTTGGAGGCTACACCTTC	CSARPGQGVGGYTF
TRBV28	TRBJ1-1	-	-	TGTGCCAGCAATAGGGGGGTGAATACTGAAGCTTTCTTT	CASNRGVNTEAFF
TRBV5-1	TRBJ2-7	many	TRBD2	TGCGCCAGCAGCTTGGAGATTAGCGGGCTTTCCTACGAGCAGTACTTC	CASSLEISGLSYEQYF
TRBV19	TRBJ2-7	-	TRBD2	TGTGCCAGTAGTAGAGCGACTAGCCCCTACGAGCAGTACTTC	CASSRATSPYEQYF
TRBV15	TRBJ2-7	many	-	TGTGCCACCAGCCGCGGGACACTTGAATACGAGCAGTACTTC	CATSRGTLEYEQYF
TRBV6-5	TRBJ2-7	-	TRBD1	TGTGCCAGCAGTTCGCCGGGACAGGGGCCCACCTACGAGCAGTACTTC	CASSSPGQGPTYEQYF
TRBV28	TRBJ2-2	many	-	TGTGCCAGCAGCAAACTTACCGGGGAGCTGTTTTTT	CASSKLTGELFF
TRBV19	TRBJ1-3	many	-	TGTGCCAGTACCCTATCAGGGTTCGTCTCTGGAAACACCATATATTTT	CASTLSGFVSGNTIYF
TRBV28	TRBJ2-5	few	TRBD2	TGTGCCAGCATCCAGGGGACTAGCGGGTTCCAAGAGACCCAGTACTTC	CASIQGTSGFQETQYF
TRBV19	TRBJ1-1	many	TRBD1	TGTGCCAGTAGTATAGGCAGGGGGGTCACTGAAGCTTTCTTT	CASSIGRGVTEAFF
TRBV3-1	TRBJ2-5	many	-	TGTGCCAGCAGCGCATCAGAGACCCAGTACTTC	CASSASETQYF